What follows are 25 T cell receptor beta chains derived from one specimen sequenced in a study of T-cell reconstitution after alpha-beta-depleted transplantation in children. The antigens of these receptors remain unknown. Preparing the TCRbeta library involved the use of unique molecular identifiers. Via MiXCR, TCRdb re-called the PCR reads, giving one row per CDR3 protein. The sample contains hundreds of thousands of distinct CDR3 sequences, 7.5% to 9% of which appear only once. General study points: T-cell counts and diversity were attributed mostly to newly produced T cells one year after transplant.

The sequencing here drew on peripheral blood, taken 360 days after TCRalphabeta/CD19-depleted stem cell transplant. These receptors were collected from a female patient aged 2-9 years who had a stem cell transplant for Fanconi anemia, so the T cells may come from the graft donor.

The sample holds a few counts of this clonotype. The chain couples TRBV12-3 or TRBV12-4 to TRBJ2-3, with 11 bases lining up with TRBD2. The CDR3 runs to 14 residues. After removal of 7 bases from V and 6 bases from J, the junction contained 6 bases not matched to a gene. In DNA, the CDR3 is TGTGCCAGCACCTCTAGCGGGGGGCTGGATACGCAGTATTTT. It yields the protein CASTSSGGLDTQYF.

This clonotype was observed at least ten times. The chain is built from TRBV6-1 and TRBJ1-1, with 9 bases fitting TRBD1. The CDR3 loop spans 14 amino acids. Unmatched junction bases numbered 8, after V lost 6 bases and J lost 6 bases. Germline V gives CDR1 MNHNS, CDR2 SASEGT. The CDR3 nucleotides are TGTGCCAGCAGCCATACAGGGGGCGACGCTGAAGCTTTCTTT. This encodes CASSHTGGDAEAFF.

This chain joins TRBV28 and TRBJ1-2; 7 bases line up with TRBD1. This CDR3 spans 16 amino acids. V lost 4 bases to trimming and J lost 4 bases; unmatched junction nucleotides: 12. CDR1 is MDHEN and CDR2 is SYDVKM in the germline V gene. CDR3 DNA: TGTGCCAGCAGTTCCGGGACAGATGAAGCCATCTATGGCTACACCTTC. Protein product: CASSSGTDEAIYGYTF.

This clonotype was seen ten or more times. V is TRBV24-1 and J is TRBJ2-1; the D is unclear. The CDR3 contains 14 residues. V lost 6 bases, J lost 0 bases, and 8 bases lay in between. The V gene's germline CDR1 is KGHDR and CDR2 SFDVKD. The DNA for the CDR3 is TGTGCCACCAGTCCTAGGCACTCCTACAATGAGCAGTTCTTC. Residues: CATSPRHSYNEQFF.

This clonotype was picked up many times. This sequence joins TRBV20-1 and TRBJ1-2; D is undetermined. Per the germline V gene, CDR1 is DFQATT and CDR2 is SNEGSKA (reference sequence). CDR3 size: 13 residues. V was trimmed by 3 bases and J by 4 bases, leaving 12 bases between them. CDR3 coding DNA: TGCAGTGCTAGGCTCGGTGGCTTCTATGGCTACACCTTC. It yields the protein CSARLGGFYGYTF.

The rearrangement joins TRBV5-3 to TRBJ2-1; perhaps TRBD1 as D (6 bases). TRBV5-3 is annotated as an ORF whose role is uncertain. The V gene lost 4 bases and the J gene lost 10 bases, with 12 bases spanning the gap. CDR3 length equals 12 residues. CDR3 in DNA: TGTGCCAGAAGCCTATGGACAGTCGAGCAGTTCTTC. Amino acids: CARSLWTVEQFF.

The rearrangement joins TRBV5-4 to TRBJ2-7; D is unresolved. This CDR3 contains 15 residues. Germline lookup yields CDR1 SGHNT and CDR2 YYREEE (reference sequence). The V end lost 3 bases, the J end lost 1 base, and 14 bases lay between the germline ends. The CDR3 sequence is CASSSTAPRSYEQYF. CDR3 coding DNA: TGTGCCAGCAGCTCCACCGCTCCTAGATCCTACGAGCAGTACTTC.

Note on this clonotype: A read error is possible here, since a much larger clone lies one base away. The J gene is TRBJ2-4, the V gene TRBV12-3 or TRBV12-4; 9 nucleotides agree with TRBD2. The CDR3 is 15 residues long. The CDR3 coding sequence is TGTGCCAGCAGTTTAGGCGGGGGGGCCGAAAACATGCAGTACTTC. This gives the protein CASSLGGGAENMQYF.

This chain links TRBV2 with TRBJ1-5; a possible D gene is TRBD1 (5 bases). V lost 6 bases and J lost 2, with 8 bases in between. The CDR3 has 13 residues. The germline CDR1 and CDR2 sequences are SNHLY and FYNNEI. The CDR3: CASRGLGNQPQHF. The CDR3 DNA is TGTGCCAGCAGGGGGCTTGGCAATCAGCCCCAGCATTTT.

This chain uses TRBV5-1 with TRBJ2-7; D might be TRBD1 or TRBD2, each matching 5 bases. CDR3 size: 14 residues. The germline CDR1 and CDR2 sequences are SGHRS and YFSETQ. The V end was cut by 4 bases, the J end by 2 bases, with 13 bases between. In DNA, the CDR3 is TGCGCCAGCAGCCGCCGGACGGGACCCTACGAGCAGTACTTC. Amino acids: CASSRRTGPYEQYF.

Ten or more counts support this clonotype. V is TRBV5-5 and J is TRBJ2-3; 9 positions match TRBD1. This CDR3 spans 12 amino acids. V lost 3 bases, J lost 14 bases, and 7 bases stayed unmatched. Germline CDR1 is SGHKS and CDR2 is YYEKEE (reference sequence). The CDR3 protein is CASSYSDRGTYF. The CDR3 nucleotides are TGTGCCAGCAGCTACTCGGACAGGGGAACGTATTTT.

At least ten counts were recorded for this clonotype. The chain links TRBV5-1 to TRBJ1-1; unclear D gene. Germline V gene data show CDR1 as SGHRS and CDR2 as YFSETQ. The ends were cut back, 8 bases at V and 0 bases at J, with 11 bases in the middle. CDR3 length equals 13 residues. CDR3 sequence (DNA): TGCGCCAGTCGAAATAGCCTGAACACTGAAGCTTTCTTT. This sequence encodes CASRNSLNTEAFF.

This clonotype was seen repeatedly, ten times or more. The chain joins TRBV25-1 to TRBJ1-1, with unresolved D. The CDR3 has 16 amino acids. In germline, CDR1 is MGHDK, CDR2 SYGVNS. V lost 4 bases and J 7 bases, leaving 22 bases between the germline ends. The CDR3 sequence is CASSAPIAPERGEAFF. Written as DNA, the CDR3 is TGTGCCAGCAGTGCCCCGATAGCACCCGAGAGAGGTGAAGCTTTCTTT.

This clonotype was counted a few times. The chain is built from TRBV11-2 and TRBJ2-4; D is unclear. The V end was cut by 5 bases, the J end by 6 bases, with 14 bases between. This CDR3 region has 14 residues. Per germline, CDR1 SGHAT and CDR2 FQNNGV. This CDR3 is CASSLAHRTNIQYF. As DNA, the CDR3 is TGTGCCAGCAGCCTGGCACACCGCACAAACATTCAGTACTTC.

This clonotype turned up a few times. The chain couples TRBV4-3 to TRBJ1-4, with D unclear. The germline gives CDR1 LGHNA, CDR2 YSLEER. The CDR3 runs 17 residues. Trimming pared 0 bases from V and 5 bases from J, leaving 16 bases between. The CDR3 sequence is CASSQDPFPWENEKLFF. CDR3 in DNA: TGCGCCAGCAGCCAAGATCCTTTTCCCTGGGAAAATGAAAAACTGTTTTTT.

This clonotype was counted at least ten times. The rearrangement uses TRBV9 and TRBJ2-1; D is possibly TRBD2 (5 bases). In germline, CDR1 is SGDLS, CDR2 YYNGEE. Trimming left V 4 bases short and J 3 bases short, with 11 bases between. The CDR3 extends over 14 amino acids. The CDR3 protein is CASSPISGYNEQFF. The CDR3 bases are TGTGCCAGCAGCCCCATAAGCGGCTACAATGAGCAGTTCTTC.

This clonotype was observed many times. As DNA, the CDR3 is TGTGCCAGCAGTGAAATTCGGCTCTACGAGCAGTACTTC. Translated, it gives CASSEIRLYEQYF. The chain uses TRBV2 and TRBJ2-7, with D uncertain. CDR1 and CDR2 from the germline V gene are SNHLY and FYNNEI. V was shortened by 2 bases and J by 3 bases, with 8 bases between the two germline ends. The CDR3 loop spans 13 amino acids. Drawing the rest from reference TRBV2 and TRBJ2-7, the complete variable domain is EPEVTQTPSHQVTQMGQEVILRCVPISNHLYFYWYRQILGQKVEFLVSFYNNEISEKSEIFDDQFSVERPDGSNFTLKIRSTKLEDSAMYFCASSEIRLYEQYFGPGTRLTVT.

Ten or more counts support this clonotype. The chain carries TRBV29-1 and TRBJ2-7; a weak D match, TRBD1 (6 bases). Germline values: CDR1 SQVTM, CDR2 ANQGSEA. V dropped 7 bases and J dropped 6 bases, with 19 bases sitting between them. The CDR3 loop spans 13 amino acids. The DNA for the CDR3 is TGCAGCGCCCTAAGCGTTAACAGGGTCGAGCAGTACTTC. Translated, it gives CSALSVNRVEQYF.

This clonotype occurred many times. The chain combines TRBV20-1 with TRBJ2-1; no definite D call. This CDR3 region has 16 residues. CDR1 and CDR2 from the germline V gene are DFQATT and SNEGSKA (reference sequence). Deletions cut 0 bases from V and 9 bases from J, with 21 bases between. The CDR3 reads CSARDLWASAVGEQFF. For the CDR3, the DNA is TGCAGTGCTAGAGATTTGTGGGCTAGTGCGGTGGGTGAGCAGTTCTTC.

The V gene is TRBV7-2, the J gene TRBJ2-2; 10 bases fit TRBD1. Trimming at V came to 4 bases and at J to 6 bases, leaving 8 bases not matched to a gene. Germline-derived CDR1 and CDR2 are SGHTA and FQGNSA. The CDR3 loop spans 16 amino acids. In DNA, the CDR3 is TGTGCCAGCAGCTCAACTGGGACAGGGGATCCCGGGGAGCTGTTTTTT. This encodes CASSSTGTGDPGELFF. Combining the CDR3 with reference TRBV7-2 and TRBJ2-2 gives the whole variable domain GAGVSQSPSNKVTEKGKDVELRCDPISGHTALYWYRQSLGQGLEFLIYFQGNSAPDKSGLPSDRFSAERTGGSVSTLTIQRTQQEDSAVYLCASSSTGTGDPGELFFGEGSRLTVL.

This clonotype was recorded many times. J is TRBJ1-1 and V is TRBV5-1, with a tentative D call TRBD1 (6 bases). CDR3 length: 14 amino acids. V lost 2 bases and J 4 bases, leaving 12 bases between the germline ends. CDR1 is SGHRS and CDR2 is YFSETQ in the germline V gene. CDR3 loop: CASSFTGSGTEAFF. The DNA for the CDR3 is TGCGCCAGCAGCTTTACAGGGAGTGGCACTGAAGCTTTCTTT.

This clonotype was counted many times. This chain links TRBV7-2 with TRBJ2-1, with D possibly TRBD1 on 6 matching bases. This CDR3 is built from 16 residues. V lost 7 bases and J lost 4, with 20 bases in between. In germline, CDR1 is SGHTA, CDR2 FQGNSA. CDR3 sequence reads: CASNFERGTHYNEQFF. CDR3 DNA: TGTGCCAGCAACTTCGAAAGGGGGACCCATTACAATGAGCAGTTCTTC.

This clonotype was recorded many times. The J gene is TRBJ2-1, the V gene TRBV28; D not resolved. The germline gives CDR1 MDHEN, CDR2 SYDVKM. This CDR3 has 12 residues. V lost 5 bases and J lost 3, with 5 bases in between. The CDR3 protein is CASSQLYNEQFF. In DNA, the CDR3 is TGTGCCAGCAGTCAACTCTACAATGAGCAGTTCTTC.

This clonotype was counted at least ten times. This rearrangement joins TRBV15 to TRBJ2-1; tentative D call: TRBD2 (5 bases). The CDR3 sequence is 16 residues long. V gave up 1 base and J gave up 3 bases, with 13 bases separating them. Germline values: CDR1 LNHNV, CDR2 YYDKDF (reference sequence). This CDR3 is CATSRGGNRGYNEQFF. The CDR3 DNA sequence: TGTGCCACCAGCAGAGGAGGTAATCGGGGCTACAATGAGCAGTTCTTC. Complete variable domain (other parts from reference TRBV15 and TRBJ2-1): DAMVIQNPRYQVTQFGKPVTLSCSQTLNHNVMYWYQQKSSQAPKLLFHYYDKDFNNEADTPDNFQSRRPNTSFCFLDIRSPGLGDTAMYLCATSRGGNRGYNEQFFGPGTRLTVL.

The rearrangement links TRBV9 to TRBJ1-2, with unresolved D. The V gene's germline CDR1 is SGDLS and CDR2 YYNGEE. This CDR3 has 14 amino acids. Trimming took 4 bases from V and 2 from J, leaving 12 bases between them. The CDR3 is CASSTQGGNYGYTF. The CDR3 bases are TGTGCCAGCAGCACCCAAGGTGGCAACTATGGCTACACCTTC.